These 28 T cell receptor beta chains were all obtained from the same sample, sequenced in a study of cytomegalovirus exposure and HLA in healthy donors. Vbeta (60) and Jbeta (13) primers were used in the PCR. Clones were sequenced by immunoSEQ multiplex PCR, and TCRdb holds only the in-frame ones, with some missing. The sample holds about 210,000 clones, around four fifths seen once. Specimen: PBMCs. The receptors here all came from a middle-aged man in good health and CMV-seropositive.

This chain connects TRBV6-5 to TRBJ2-7; 7 bases fit TRBD1. J gave up 4 bases and V 2 bases, and 5 bases lay outside the gene matches. CDR1 is MNHEY and CDR2 is SVGAGI in the germline V gene. The CDR3 runs to 14 residues. The CDR3 nucleotides read TGTGCCAGCAGTTACCTTGGGACAGAGTACGAGCAGTACTTC. Protein sequence: CASSYLGTEYEQYF.

V usage is TRBV19 and J usage is TRBJ2-3, with TRBD2 matching 15 bases. Germline trimming cut 6 bases from V and 6 bases from J; bases unmatched to any gene: 7. The CDR3 loop spans 16 amino acids. CDR1 is LNHDA and CDR2 is SQIVND in the germline V gene (reference sequence). The CDR3 bases are TGTGCCAGTAGCTTCGGACTAGCGGGAGGGCGTGATACGCAGTATTTT. Residues: CASSFGLAGGRDTQYF.

The chain couples TRBV21-1 to TRBJ1-1. TRBV21-1 is a pseudogene segment. CDR3 length: 14 residues. CDR3 amino acids: CASSKDECHTEAFF. CDR3 nucleotide sequence: TGTGCCAGCAGCAAAGATGAGTGCCACACTGAAGCTTTCTTT.

V is TRBV5-1 and J is TRBJ2-5, with 10 bases fitting TRBD2. TRBJ2-7 explains the end of the DNA better; the J call may be wrong. CDR1 and CDR2 from the germline V gene are SGHRS and YFSETQ. The length of the CDR3 is 15 residues. CDR3 DNA sequence: TGCGCCAGCAGCGTAAGCGGGGGGGGGTCCTACGAGCAGTACTTC. It is translated as CASSVSGGGSYEQYF.

V gene TRBV30 combines with J gene TRBJ1-1, with D possibly TRBD1 on 5 matching bases. With 0 bases removed from V and 2 bases from J, the gap between germline ends came to 13 bases. The germline gives CDR1 GTSNPN, CDR2 SVGIG (reference sequence). This CDR3 is built from 15 residues. In DNA, the CDR3 is TGTGCCTGGAGTGTAAAAACAGGCGGTAACACTGAAGCTTTCTTT. Protein product: CAWSVKTGGNTEAFF.

The chain links TRBV19 to TRBJ1-2; 8 positions agree with TRBD1. This CDR3 has 15 residues. Trimming cost V 6 bases and J 5 bases; bases outside gene matches: 11. The germline V gene encodes CDR1 LNHDA and CDR2 SQIVND (reference sequence). CDR3 region: CASSGTADRVYGYTF. CDR3 in DNA: TGTGCCAGTAGCGGAACCGCGGACAGGGTATATGGCTACACCTTC. The full variable domain, in which reference TRBV19 and TRBJ1-2 provide the parts outside the CDR3, is DGGITQSPKYLFRKEGQNVTLSCEQNLNHDAMYWYRQDPGQGLRLIYYSQIVNDFQKGDIAEGYSVSREKKESFPLTVTSAQKNPTAFYLCASSGTADRVYGYTFGSGTRLTVV.

The chain carries TRBV10-3 and TRBJ1-2; TRBD1 aligns across 7 bases. CDR3 length: 14 residues. The V segment lost 4 bases and the J segment 7 bases; nucleotides outside the gene matches: 9. In germline, CDR1 is ENHRY, CDR2 SYGVKD. The CDR3 reads CAISGSQGVAGYTF. In nucleotides, the CDR3 is TGTGCCATCAGTGGCTCCCAGGGGGTGGCTGGCTACACCTTC.

This chain uses TRBV30 with TRBJ1-2; the D is unclear. V lost 3 bases and J lost 2, with 16 bases in between. Germline-derived CDR1 and CDR2 are GTSNPN and SVGIG (reference sequence). The length of the CDR3 is 15 residues. The CDR3 bases are TGTGCCTGGAGGCCGGGAGCCACCAGAAACTATGGCTACACCTTC. As protein: CAWRPGATRNYGYTF.

J is TRBJ2-7 and V is TRBV2; 9 nucleotides align to TRBD1. The CDR3 totals 17 residues. The junction had 14 bases not matched to a gene; V was cut back by 4 bases and J by 4 bases. CDR1 SNHLY and CDR2 FYNNEI come from the germline V gene. DNA for the CDR3: TGTGCCAGCAGTGGGGGTAAATCCGGGACAGGGTTTTACGAGCAGTACTTC. Protein sequence: CASSGGKSGTGFYEQYF.

This chain uses TRBV5-1 with TRBJ2-2; 7 positions match TRBD1. Germline CDR1 SGHRS, CDR2 YFSETQ. V shed 5 bases, J shed 1 base, and the junction held 5 bases outside the gene matches. The CDR3 is 15 residues long. CDR3: CASRDRLVNTGELFF. Here the CDR3 DNA reads TGCGCCAGCAGGGACAGGCTAGTGAACACCGGGGAGCTGTTTTTT.

The rearrangement links TRBV19 to TRBJ2-5, with 7 bases fitting TRBD1. Trimming took 6 bases from V and 6 from J; bases not matched to a gene: 7. The CDR3 is made up of 13 amino acids. From germline, CDR1 is LNHDA and CDR2 SQIVND (reference sequence). The CDR3 region is CASRTGSGKTQYF. For the CDR3, the DNA is TGTGCCAGTAGGACAGGGTCGGGGAAGACCCAGTACTTC.

The V call is TRBV18, the J call TRBJ1-3, with D perhaps matching TRBD1 (5 bases). CDR1 is KGHSH, CDR2 LQKENI, per germline. V was clipped by 6 bases and J by 2 bases, with 14 bases between them. The CDR3 contains 15 residues. The CDR3 sequence is CASSDRDRAGNTIYF. CDR3 DNA: TGTGCCAGCTCTGACAGAGACCGAGCTGGAAACACCATATATTTT.

Points on this clone: One junction end does not reproduce the germline sequence, and a read error may be involved. V usage is TRBV7-2 and J usage is TRBJ2-6; D is undetermined. The CDR3 consists of 17 residues. Germline CDR1 reads SGHTA; CDR2 reads FQGNSA. The CDR3: CASSLGGRTWSANGLTF. CDR3 bases: TGTGCCAGCAGCTTAGGCGGCCGCACCTGGTCGGCCAACGGCCTGACTTTC.

CDR3 loop: CASTTTFSTDTQYF. CDR3 nucleotide sequence: TGTGCCAGCACGACTACCTTTAGCACAGATACGCAGTATTTT. J is TRBJ2-3 and V is TRBV2, with D possibly being TRBD2 (5 bases). This CDR3 contains 14 residues. With 7 bases removed from V and 0 bases from J, the gap between germline ends came to 11 bases. Germline V CDR1 and CDR2: SNHLY, FYNNEI.

The chain combines TRBV2 with TRBJ2-3, with a tentative D call TRBD2 (5 bases). With 4 bases removed from V and 9 bases from J, the gap between germline ends came to 14 bases. Germline lookup yields CDR1 SNHLY and CDR2 FYNNEI. This CDR3 contains 13 residues. CDR3 protein: CASSGALGGTQYF. The DNA of the CDR3 is TGTGCCAGCAGTGGAGCCCTCGGAGGAACGCAGTATTTT.

The chain links TRBV14 to TRBJ2-2; no definite D call. CDR1 is SGHDN, CDR2 FVKESK, per germline. Trimming took 2 bases from V and 1 from J, leaving 5 bases between them. The CDR3 totals 14 residues. The CDR3 is CASSQQMNTGELFF. In DNA form, the CDR3 reads TGTGCCAGCAGCCAACAAATGAACACCGGGGAGCTGTTTTTT.

This rearrangement joins TRBV5-1 to TRBJ1-1; possible D gene TRBD1, 6 bases. CDR1 is SGHRS and CDR2 is YFSETQ in the germline V gene. The CDR3 contains 15 residues. V dropped 3 bases and J dropped 6 bases, with 18 bases sitting between them. Written as DNA, the CDR3 is TGCGCCAGCAGCTATAACACAGGGATGGTCGCTGAAGCTTTCTTT. This gives the protein CASSYNTGMVAEAFF.

This clone was found once. The chain uses TRBV28 and TRBJ1-2; D unresolved. The CDR3 sequence is 12 residues long. CDR1 is MDHEN, CDR2 SYDVKM, per germline. Trimming pared 6 bases from V and 8 bases from J, leaving 13 bases between. The CDR3 DNA is TGTGCCAGCAGACCTGAGGCACGGGGCTACACCTTC. It encodes CASRPEARGYTF.

This sequence joins TRBV27 and TRBJ2-1; 9 bases align to TRBD2. Germline CDR1 and CDR2: MNHEY and SMNVEV (reference sequence). V was clipped by 5 bases and J by 2 bases; unmatched bases: 4. This CDR3 has 15 residues. CDR3 sequence reads: CASSTLAGTYNEQFF. The CDR3 DNA is TGTGCCAGCAGTACCCTAGCGGGGACCTACAATGAGCAGTTCTTC.

The gene calls are TRBV6-5 and TRBJ2-1; 7 nucleotides match TRBD2. From germline, CDR1 is MNHEY and CDR2 SVGAGI. V shed 0 bases, J shed 10 bases, and the junction held 0 bases outside the gene matches. CDR3 length: 12 residues. The CDR3 loop reads CASSYSRGEQFF. CDR3 in DNA: TGTGCCAGCAGTTACTCGCGGGGGGAGCAGTTCTTC.

This chain connects TRBV19 to TRBJ1-5; no clear D gene. CDR1 is LNHDA, CDR2 SQIVND, per germline (reference sequence). Deletions cut 4 bases from V and 2 bases from J, with 12 bases between. The length of the CDR3 is 15 residues. CDR3 in amino acids: CASSTSTGGNQPQHF. The CDR3 DNA sequence: TGTGCCAGTAGTACCTCAACGGGAGGCAATCAGCCCCAGCATTTT. Using reference TRBV19 and TRBJ1-5 for the parts outside the CDR3, the full variable domain is DGGITQSPKYLFRKEGQNVTLSCEQNLNHDAMYWYRQDPGQGLRLIYYSQIVNDFQKGDIAEGYSVSREKKESFPLTVTSAQKNPTAFYLCASSTSTGGNQPQHFGDGTRLSIL.

The chain uses TRBV9 and TRBJ1-5; 11 bases are shared with TRBD1. The CDR3 loop spans 14 amino acids. V shed 4 bases and J 5 bases; nucleotides not matched to a gene: 2. The germline gives CDR1 SGDLS, CDR2 YYNGEE. CDR3 sequence: CASSLGQGDQPQHF. The CDR3 DNA reads as TGTGCCAGCAGCCTGGGACAGGGGGATCAGCCCCAGCATTTT. Drawing the rest from reference TRBV9 and TRBJ1-5, the complete variable domain is DSGVTQTPKHLITATGQRVTLRCSPRSGDLSVYWYQQSLDQGLQFLIQYYNGEERAKGNILERFSAQQFPDLHSELNLSSLELGDSALYFCASSLGQGDQPQHFGDGTRLSIL.

The gene calls are TRBV5-1 and TRBJ2-7; 10 bases fit TRBD2. J gave up 7 bases and V 0 bases, and 7 bases lay outside the gene matches. The germline V gene has CDR1 SGHRS and CDR2 YFSETQ. This CDR3 is 15 amino acids long. The CDR3 protein is CASSLGLAGEGEQYF. CDR3 DNA sequence: TGCGCCAGCAGCTTGGGGCTAGCGGGAGAAGGTGAGCAGTACTTC.

This clone was detected a few times. The rearrangement joins TRBV6-6 to TRBJ1-2; 7 bases line up with TRBD1. After removal of 5 bases from V and 5 bases from J, the junction contained 14 bases not matched to a gene. Germline CDR1 MNHNY, CDR2 SVGAGI (reference sequence). The length of the CDR3 is 16 residues. The CDR3 DNA reads TGTGCCAGCAGTAAATCGGACAGGCACCGAGGGTATGGCTACACCTTC. Its translation: CASSKSDRHRGYGYTF.

V and J are TRBV10-3 and TRBJ2-7; no clear D. The germline V and J ends were trimmed by 7 bases and 6 bases, with 16 bases remaining between them. Germline V gives CDR1 ENHRY, CDR2 SYGVKD. The CDR3 consists of 13 residues. The CDR3 sequence is CAIMLPGQSEQYF. The CDR3 nucleotides are TGTGCCATCATGTTGCCAGGTCAGTCCGAGCAGTACTTC.

V usage is TRBV5-4 and J usage is TRBJ1-1; 9 bases map to TRBD1. The germline gives CDR1 SGHNT, CDR2 YYREEE (reference sequence). J was trimmed by 5 bases and V by 5 bases; bases with no gene match: 10. The CDR3 length is 15 residues. The CDR3 bases are TGTGCCAGCAGGACTGCACAGGGGGCGCAAACTGAAGCTTTCTTT. This gives the protein CASRTAQGAQTEAFF.

The rearrangement uses TRBV5-6 and TRBJ1-2, with D maybe TRBD1 (5 bases). Germline loops: CDR1 SGHDT, CDR2 YYEEEE. V was cut by 3 bases and J by 5 bases, with 11 bases left in between. The CDR3 sequence is 13 residues long. The CDR3 here is CASSSPGLYGYTF. DNA for the CDR3: TGTGCCAGCAGCTCTCCGGGACTGTATGGCTACACCTTC.

This chain joins TRBV4-2 and TRBJ1-5; 8 bases match TRBD1. The CDR3 is made up of 14 amino acids. Germline V lookup: CDR1 LGHNA, CDR2 YNFKEQ. J was trimmed by 6 bases and V by 1 base; bases with no gene match: 2. DNA for the CDR3: TGTGCCAGCAGCCAAGCCACAGGGGGTCAGCCCCAGCATTTT. As protein: CASSQATGGQPQHF.